What follows are 14 T cell receptor beta chains derived from one specimen sequenced in a study of T cell changes during pregnancy in multiple sclerosis. Repertoires were generated with immunoSEQ multiplex PCR, while TCRdb's copy carries only in-frame clones and drops some. Counted here are 70,000 or so clones, 91% occurring once; the ten biggest clones make up roughly 0.7%. Sequences were derived from peripheral blood, sampled in the third trimester of pregnancy. Receptors originate from a female donor in good health, enrolled as a control in a pregnancy study.

The V and J genes are TRBV7-2 and TRBJ1-6; possibly TRBD1 for D (5 bases). Trimming took 4 bases from V and 7 from J, leaving 14 bases between them. Germline V lookup: CDR1 SGHTA, CDR2 FQGNSA. This CDR3 is built from 15 residues. The CDR3 bases are TGTGCCAGCAGCTCGCCACAGGTCAGCAATTCACCCCTCCACTTT. Protein sequence: CASSSPQVSNSPLHF.

The rearrangement joins TRBV4-3 to TRBJ2-3; TRBD2 matches 12 bases. Germline V gives CDR1 LGHNA, CDR2 YSLEER. The CDR3 has 19 amino acids. The V segment lost 5 bases and the J segment 1 base; nucleotides outside the gene matches: 13. CDR3 bases: TGCGCCAGCAGCTACTGGTCCGGGACTAGCGGGCCTCGCACAGATACGCAGTATTTT. This gives the protein CASSYWSGTSGPRTDTQYF.

This clone came up once. The chain employs TRBV9 and TRBJ2-3, with TRBD2 matching 16 bases. Germline loops: CDR1 SGDLS, CDR2 YYNGEE. Losses at the gene ends were 3 bases for V and 8 bases for J; bases not matched to a gene: 12. This CDR3 has 18 residues. In DNA form, the CDR3 reads TGTGCCAGCAGCGAGGGCCCCGGGACTAGCGGGGGGGCCAGTACGCAGTATTTT. Translation: CASSEGPGTSGGASTQYF.

V usage is TRBV6-5 and J usage is TRBJ1-2; 7 bases match TRBD1. J lost 0 bases, V lost 6 bases, and 4 bases had no gene match. CDR1 and CDR2 from the germline V gene are MNHEY and SVGAGI. The CDR3 is 14 residues long. This CDR3 reads CASRTGRANYGYTF. The DNA of the CDR3 is TGTGCCAGCAGGACAGGGAGAGCTAACTATGGCTACACCTTC.

The chain recombines TRBV7-6 with TRBJ2-1; 11 bases match TRBD1. Germline-derived CDR1 and CDR2 are SGHVS and FNYEAQ. This CDR3 has 17 amino acids. V was clipped by 0 bases and J by 6 bases; unmatched bases: 7. CDR3 amino acids: CASSLAAEGQGVNEQFF. CDR3 nucleotide sequence: TGTGCCAGCAGCTTAGCGGCTGAGGGACAGGGGGTCAATGAGCAGTTCTTC.

The chain joins TRBV5-1 to TRBJ2-2; D not certain. The V gene's germline CDR1 is SGHRS and CDR2 YFSETQ. V was cut by 0 bases and J by 0 bases, with 9 bases left in between. The CDR3 contains 16 residues. CDR3 region: CASSLGRTANTGELFF. The DNA of the CDR3 is TGCGCCAGCAGCTTGGGCAGAACAGCGAACACCGGGGAGCTGTTTTTT. Based on the CDR3 plus reference TRBV5-1 and TRBJ2-2, the full variable domain is KAGVTQTPRYLIKTRGQQVTLSCSPISGHRSVSWYQQTPGQGLQFLFEYFSETQRNKGNFPGRFSGRQFSNSRSEMNVSTLELGDSALYLCASSLGRTANTGELFFGEGSRLTVL.

The V gene is TRBV5-6, the J gene TRBJ2-7; 11 bases are shared with TRBD2. The germline V gene encodes CDR1 SGHDT and CDR2 YYEEEE. CDR3 length: 14 residues. The junction had 6 bases not matched to a gene; V was cut back by 7 bases and J by 3 bases. CDR3 in DNA: TGTGCCAGCGGTTATAGCGGGGGGGACTACGAGCAGTACTTC. Translated, it gives CASGYSGGDYEQYF.

Here the CDR3 reads CASSLGGQGANEKLFF. CDR3 nucleotides: TGCGCCAGCAGCTTGGGGGGACAGGGGGCGAATGAAAAACTGTTTTTT. The chain has TRBV5-1 and TRBJ1-4; 12 bases fit TRBD1. V lost 0 bases, J lost 5 bases, and 2 bases stayed unmatched. The CDR3 runs 16 residues. Germline assignment: CDR1 SGHRS and CDR2 YFSETQ.

V gene TRBV28 combines with J gene TRBJ1-2; perhaps TRBD1 as D (6 bases). Looked up from germline, CDR1 is MDHEN and CDR2 is SYDVKM. The length of the CDR3 is 16 residues. The V end lost 1 base, the J end lost 1 base, and 13 bases lay between the germline ends. Here the CDR3 DNA reads TGTGCCAGCAGTTTATCCGACTGGACAGTTAACTATGGCTACACCTTC. It translates to CASSLSDWTVNYGYTF.

This chain uses TRBV6-5 with TRBJ1-2, with D unclear. The CDR3 sequence is 12 residues long. V shed 6 bases and J shed 1 base, with 6 bases lying between them. CDR1 and CDR2 (germline): MNHEY, SVGAGI. The CDR3 coding sequence is TGTGCCAGCAGCGGACTTAACTATGGCTACACCTTC. As protein: CASSGLNYGYTF.

The J gene is TRBJ1-5, the V gene TRBV19; 7 nucleotides align to TRBD1. The J segment lost 5 bases and the V segment lost 6 bases, leaving 7 bases of the junction unmatched. The CDR3 runs 14 residues. CDR1 and CDR2 (germline): LNHDA, SQIVND (reference sequence). CDR3 protein: CASREGTDHQPQHF. CDR3 nucleotide sequence: TGTGCCAGTAGAGAGGGGACAGACCATCAGCCCCAGCATTTT.

The J gene is TRBJ2-1, the V gene TRBV27; D might be TRBD2 (5 bases). Looked up from germline, CDR1 is MNHEY and CDR2 is SMNVEV (reference sequence). V lost 3 bases, J lost 0 bases, and 9 bases lay in between. The CDR3 runs to 15 residues. For the CDR3, the DNA is TGTGCCAGCAGTTTTACTGGGAGCTCCTACAATGAGCAGTTCTTC. Encoded protein: CASSFTGSSYNEQFF.

This clone was counted between two and nine times. The chain couples TRBV29-1 to TRBJ1-1, with a weak D call TRBD1 (6 bases). CDR1 and CDR2 (germline): SQVTM, ANQGSEA. V was trimmed by 7 bases and J by 0 bases, leaving 12 bases between them. The CDR3 length is 13 residues. The CDR3 reads CSAGGLMNTEAFF. The DNA of the CDR3 is TGCAGCGCGGGGGGGCTAATGAACACTGAAGCTTTCTTT.

The chain carries TRBV18 and TRBJ1-1; 7 positions agree with TRBD1. The J segment lost 6 bases and the V segment lost 5 bases, leaving 9 bases of the junction unmatched. The CDR3 consists of 14 residues. Looked up from germline, CDR1 is KGHSH and CDR2 is LQKENI. CDR3 region: CASSREGALPEAFF. The CDR3 DNA reads TGTGCCAGCTCAAGAGAGGGGGCTCTTCCTGAAGCTTTCTTT.